These T cell receptor beta chains were read from a single sample in a study of radiotherapy plus CTLA-4 blockade in lung cancer. Repertoires were generated with immunoSEQ multiplex PCR, while TCRdb's copy carries only in-frame clones and drops some. The sample holds tens of thousands of clones, over 70% seen once. The sequencing here drew on peripheral blood, taken from a patient treated with radiotherapy plus ipilimumab. These receptors were collected from a human donor with non-small cell lung cancer who had a partial response to radiotherapy plus ipilimumab. Some clones in this sample may be carry-over from other donors' samples. CDR3s include the opening cysteine and the closing phenylalanine or tryptophan. The order of the fields is CDR3 protein, CDR3 DNA, D gene, clone size, J gene, V gene. The D gene is left open where the match is weak. Clone size, where shown, is once, few, many, or a class for clones that have expanded.

CASSPRTGGAYGYTF	TGCGCCAGCAGCCCCAGGACAGGGGGCGCCTATGGCTACACCTTC	TRBD1	.	TRBJ1-2	TRBV5-1
CASSHLEGRGSAFF	TGTGCCAGCAGCCACCTGGAGGGCAGGGGGTCTGCTTTCTTT	TRBD1	.	TRBJ1-1	TRBV7-9
CASSKTSGGGGGELFF	TGTGCCAGCAGCAAGACTAGCGGGGGAGGTGGCGGGGAGCTGTTTTTT	TRBD2	.	TRBJ2-2	TRBV7-2
CASSIAASYEQYF	TGTGCCAGTAGTATAGCCGCCAGCTACGAGCAGTACTTC	.	.	TRBJ2-7	TRBV19
CASSQVPELATGELFF	TGTGCCAGCAGCCAGGTCCCCGAACTAGCTACCGGGGAGCTGTTTTTT	.	few	TRBJ2-2	TRBV4-2
CASSAGQGRGRGYGYTF	TGCGCCAGCAGCGCCGGACAGGGTCGGGGCCGTGGCTATGGCTACACCTTC	TRBD1	.	TRBJ1-2	TRBV5-1
CASSSQGAVTEAFF	TGTGCCAGCAGCTCACAGGGGGCGGTTACTGAAGCTTTCTTT	TRBD1	.	TRBJ1-1	TRBV7-3
CASRLNSRQNTEAFF	TGTGCCAGCAGGCTAAACAGTCGGCAGAACACTGAAGCTTTCTTT	.	.	TRBJ1-1	TRBV7-9
CATSRQGYGYTF	TGTGCCACCAGCAGACAGGGCTATGGCTACACCTTC	.	.	TRBJ1-2	TRBV15
CASSLSPGAGNTIYF	TGTGCCAGCAGCTTATCACCAGGGGCTGGAAACACCATATATTTT	.	.	TRBJ1-3	TRBV7-7
CASSSRRRSGGETQYF	TGCGCCAGCAGCTCCCGGAGGCGCAGCGGGGGAGAGACCCAGTACTTC	TRBD2	.	TRBJ2-5	TRBV5-1
CASLPRGGYNEQFF	TGTGCCAGTCTCCCCAGGGGAGGGTACAATGAGCAGTTCTTC	.	.	TRBJ2-1	TRBV28
CASSYRQAGPNEQYF	TGTGCCAGCAGTTACCGCCAGGCGGGTCCCAACGAGCAGTACTTC	.	.	TRBJ2-7	TRBV6-5
CASSPMTANYGYTF	TGTGCCAGCAGCCCGATGACAGCTAACTATGGCTACACCTTC	.	.	TRBJ1-2	TRBV7-2
CASSSNGGPGEQYF	TGTGCCAGCAGCTCAAACGGGGGGCCGGGCGAGCAGTACTTC	.	.	TRBJ2-7	TRBV7-2